Reported below is one TCR beta chain. These data originate in a study of blood T cell repertoires in COVID-19. Overall study: COVID-19 samples collected from the United States, Italy and Spain covered acute and convalescent phases. T cells, B-cell-depleted T cells, or PBMCs provided the cDNA or gDNA that served as material.

Per the authors' pipeline: Counts of nucleated cells, estimated from reference gene primer amplification, were obtained. TCRdb keeps only in-frame clones here, not all; method: immunoSEQ multiplex PCR. V and J calls and clone size follow that table, whereas D and trimming were derived from the DNA. Counted here are a few hundred thousand clones, 88% occurring once; the ten biggest clones make up about 15%. Participants, about 18 to 90 years old, spanned under 25 US areas. CDR1 and CDR2 (germline): SGHTA, FQGNSA. J lost 4 bases, V lost 4 bases, and 6 bases had no gene match. There are 15 residues in the CDR3.

Sequenced material: PBMCs or T cells enriched from blood (not recorded which). The source is a woman between 45 and 60 years old with acute COVID-19. The gene calls are TRBV7-2 and TRBJ1-2; 10 bases are shared with TRBD1. The DNA for the CDR3 is TGTGCCAGCAGCTCAGCGAGGGACAGGGGCTATGGCTACACCTTC. The encoded protein is CASSSARDRGYGYTF.